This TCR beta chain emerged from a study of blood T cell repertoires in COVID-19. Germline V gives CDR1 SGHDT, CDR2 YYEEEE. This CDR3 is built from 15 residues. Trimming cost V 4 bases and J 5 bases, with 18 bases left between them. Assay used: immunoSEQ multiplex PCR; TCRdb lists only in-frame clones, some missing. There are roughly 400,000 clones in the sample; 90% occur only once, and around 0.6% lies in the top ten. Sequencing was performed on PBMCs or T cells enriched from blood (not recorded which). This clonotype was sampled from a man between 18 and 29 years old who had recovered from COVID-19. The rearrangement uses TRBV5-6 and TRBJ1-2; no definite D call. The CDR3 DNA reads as TGTGCCAGCAGCAACCTTTATCTGCGGCTTTATGGCTACACCTTC. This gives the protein CASSNLYLRLYGYTF.